The 8 T cell receptor beta chains listed next were all sequenced from one sample in a study of T cell clusters in autoimmune cytopenias. TRB was amplified from roughly 270 ng of peripheral blood genomic DNA per sample. One tube held mixed TRB-A and TRB-B primer pools for touch-down PCR. TCRdb re-analyzed the multiplex PCR reads; it lists each CDR3 protein once, without DNA. In all, the sample yields around 6,300 distinct CDR3 sequences. This sample also belongs to another study, concerning T cell repertoires in aging, cancer and after chemotherapy.

Sequencing was performed on peripheral blood. The receptors were sampled from a human donor in good health.

This chain links TRBV7-2 with TRBJ1-5. Looked up from germline, CDR1 is SGHTA and CDR2 is FQGNSA. CDR3 size: 15 residues. The chain's CDR3 is CASSLMPSGNQPQHF.

This chain's CDR3 is CASSFTSAQTQYF. The chain employs TRBV5-4 and TRBJ2-5; TCRdb's D call of TRBD2 is untestable without DNA. The CDR3 totals 13 residues. CDR1 is SGHNT and CDR2 is YYREEE in the germline V gene (reference sequence).

The V and J genes are TRBV29-1 and TRBJ2-5; with no DNA, the TCRdb D assignment of TRBD1 cannot be verified. The length of the CDR3 is 11 residues. CDR1 SQVTM and CDR2 ANQGSEA come from the germline V gene. CDR3 sequence reads: CSVLNRGTQYF. Variable domain in full (rest from reference TRBV29-1 and TRBJ2-5): SAVISQKPSRDICQRGTSLTIQCQVDSQVTMMFWYRQQPGQSLTLIATANQGSEATYESGFVIDKFPISRPNLTFSTLTVSNMSPEDSSIYLCSVLNRGTQYFGPGTRLLVL.

The genes are TRBV7-2 and TRBJ1-3; TCRdb's D call of TRBD1 is untestable without DNA. Germline CDR1 SGHTA, CDR2 FQGNSA. The CDR3 has 12 amino acids. The CDR3: CASSLMGGTIYF.

The chain uses TRBV30 and TRBJ1-1; no DNA is available, so the TRBD1 call from TCRdb remains unchecked. Germline CDR1 is GTSNPN and CDR2 is SVGIG (reference sequence). CDR3 length equals 13 residues. The CDR3 protein is CAWMGTETTEAFF. Based on the CDR3 plus reference TRBV30 and TRBJ1-1, the full variable domain is SQTIHQWPATLVQPVGSPLSLECTVEGTSNPNLYWYRQAAGRGLQLLFYSVGIGQISSEVPQNLSASRPQDRQFILSSKKLLLSDSGFYLCAWMGTETTEAFFGQGTRLTVV.

Considering frequency, this clonotype is medium-sized. The chain combines TRBV19 with TRBJ2-1; TCRdb returns TRBD2, unconfirmable since there is no DNA. Germline assignment: CDR1 LNHDA and CDR2 SQIVND (reference sequence). This CDR3 has 14 amino acids. This chain's CDR3 is CASRTSGRALEQFF.

The chain is built from TRBV5-6 and TRBJ1-2. The germline gives CDR1 SGHDT, CDR2 YYEEEE. CDR3 length equals 13 residues. CDR3 protein: CASSRVEGLGYTF.

CDR3 sequence: CASSESMGVRETQYF. V and J are TRBV6-1 and TRBJ2-5; the TRBD2 assignment by TCRdb is unverifiable without DNA. Germline CDR1 is MNHNS and CDR2 is SASEGT. This CDR3 is 15 amino acids long.